These 30 T cell receptor beta chains came from one sample sequenced in a study of cytomegalovirus exposure and HLA in healthy donors. Vbeta (60) and Jbeta (13) primers were used in the PCR. TCRdb's table, derived via immunoSEQ multiplex PCR, lists solely in-frame clones and lacks some. In the table there are around 100,000 clones, around 74% of which are singletons. Sequences were obtained from PBMCs. These receptors all stem from a young man in good health and CMV-seropositive.

The J gene is TRBJ1-1, the V gene TRBV5-5; weak D call: TRBD1 (6 bases). The CDR3 runs to 14 residues. The ends were cut back, 4 bases at V and 10 bases at J, with 20 bases in the middle. Germline V lookup: CDR1 SGHKS, CDR2 YYEKEE (reference sequence). CDR3 nucleotides: TGTGCCAGCAGCGTAGAACAGGGTCAACGAGTAGCTTTCTTT. Translating it yields CASSVEQGQRVAFF.

A word on this clone: At one end, the junction sequence differs from germline, possibly due to a read error. The CDR3 region is CAGSLVQGSYNEQFF. The DNA of the CDR3 is TGCGCCGGCAGCTTGGTCCAGGGCTCCTACAATGAGCAGTTCTTC. This rearrangement joins TRBV5-1 to TRBJ2-1, with a possible D match to TRBD1 (5 bases). Germline CDR1 is SGHRS and CDR2 is YFSETQ. The CDR3 is made up of 15 amino acids.

The rearrangement links TRBV11-2 to TRBJ2-1; D uncertain. CDR1 is SGHAT, CDR2 FQNNGV, per germline. V lost 0 bases to trimming and J lost 7 bases, with 10 bases between them. This CDR3 has 14 residues. Here the CDR3 reads CASSLDRAVNEQFF. The CDR3 region has the DNA TGTGCCAGCAGCTTAGATCGAGCCGTAAATGAGCAGTTCTTC.

A few counts support this clone. The rearrangement joins TRBV9 to TRBJ1-2; TRBD1 agrees at 7 bases. J gave up 3 bases and V 1 base, and 9 bases lay outside the gene matches. Germline values: CDR1 SGDLS, CDR2 YYNGEE. The CDR3 length is 16 residues. The CDR3 loop is CASSVSRGQSYYGYTF. The CDR3 nucleotides read TGTGCCAGCAGCGTAAGTCGGGGACAGTCCTACTATGGCTACACCTTC.

The chain carries TRBV6-4 and TRBJ2-1; 14 bases agree with TRBD2. Trimming at V came to 0 bases and at J to 7 bases, leaving 5 bases not matched to a gene. Germline-derived CDR1 and CDR2 are MRHNA and SNTAGT. CDR3 size: 17 residues. This CDR3 is CASSDSTSGGDLNEQFF. The CDR3 region has the DNA TGTGCCAGCAGTGACTCGACTAGCGGGGGGGATTTGAATGAGCAGTTCTTC.

The rearrangement joins TRBV6-1 to TRBJ2-5; TRBD2 matches 11 bases. TRBJ2-7 explains the end of the DNA better; the J call may be wrong. Per germline, CDR1 MNHNS and CDR2 SASEGT. There are 15 residues in the CDR3. CDR3 sequence (DNA): TGTGCCAGCACCCGAGGGACTAGCGGCTCCTACGAGCAGTACTTC. Encoded protein: CASTRGTSGSYEQYF.

In regard to this clone: Compared with germline, one end of the junction differs, possibly owing to a read error. V usage is TRBV7-3 and J usage is TRBJ1-2; no clear D gene. Germline lookup yields CDR1 SGHTA and CDR2 FQGTGA. This CDR3 has 15 amino acids. The CDR3 nucleotides read TGTGCCAGCAGCCCAACCATTCCGGGAGCTTCCGGCTACCCCTTC. Translated, it gives CASSPTIPGASGYPF.

To note about this clone: Distinct nucleotide sequences in the sample also encode this CDR3. The chain links TRBV10-3 to TRBJ1-5; 9 nucleotides agree with TRBD1. V lost 5 bases and J lost 7; bases outside the gene matches: 9. The CDR3 loop spans 15 amino acids. Germline assignment: CDR1 ENHRY and CDR2 SYGVKD. This CDR3 reads CAISTGGVERQPQHF. The CDR3 DNA reads TGTGCCATCAGTACAGGGGGCGTAGAAAGGCAGCCCCAGCATTTT.

CDR3: CASRYGTSGSANTGELFF. The CDR3 DNA sequence: TGTGCCAGCAGGTACGGGACTAGCGGGAGCGCGAACACCGGGGAGCTGTTTTTT. This chain connects TRBV7-4 to TRBJ2-2, with TRBD2 matching over 14 bases. After removal of 6 bases from V and 0 bases from J, the junction contained 6 bases not matched to a gene. Germline values: CDR1 SGHVT, CDR2 SQSDAQ. This CDR3 spans 18 amino acids.

The rearrangement links TRBV7-9 to TRBJ1-6; 8 bases line up with TRBD1. With V trimmed by 5 bases and J by 2 bases, 11 bases remained unmatched. Germline V gene sequence: CDR1 SEHNR, CDR2 FQNEAQ (reference sequence). CDR3 size: 18 residues. For the CDR3, the DNA is TGTGCCAGCAGCCCCACCGCTGACAGGGGAGCCTATAATTCACCCCTCCACTTT. It yields the protein CASSPTADRGAYNSPLHF. The entire variable domain, with the rest obtained from reference TRBV7-9 and TRBJ1-6, is as follows: DTGVSQNPRHKITKRGQNVTFRCDPISEHNRLYWYRQTLGQGPEFLTYFQNEAQLEKSRLLSDRFSAERPKGSFSTLEIQRTEQGDSAMYLCASSPTADRGAYNSPLHFGNGTRLTVT.

The chain links TRBV7-2 to TRBJ2-5; 13 positions agree with TRBD2. The CDR3 is made up of 14 amino acids. Germline assignment: CDR1 SGHTA and CDR2 FQGNSA. Trimming cost V 5 bases and J 5 bases; bases outside gene matches: 2. The chain's CDR3 is CASSGLAGVETQYF. CDR3 coding DNA: TGTGCCAGCAGCGGACTAGCGGGGGTTGAGACCCAGTACTTC.

As for this clone: A read error may account for a junction end that differs from germline. The chain employs TRBV7-9 and TRBJ1-5, with D unclear. CDR3 length equals 12 residues. Germline V gene data show CDR1 as SEHNR and CDR2 as FQNEAQ (reference sequence). In DNA form, the CDR3 reads TGTTCCAGCAGCTTAGGCGAGGGCCCCCAGCATTTT. Protein sequence: CSSSLGEGPQHF.

The chain carries TRBV7-5 and TRBJ1-2; TRBD1 is taken as the D call from the table, unchecked against the DNA. TRBV7-5 represents a pseudogene. There are 15 residues in the CDR3. The CDR3 DNA is TGTGTCAGAAGACCGACAGGGGGCGCCCCCGTTGGCTACACCTTC. Protein product: CVRRPTGGAPVGYTF.

The V call is TRBV28, the J call TRBJ2-3; 9 nucleotides line up with TRBD1. The CDR3 has 16 residues. Germline lookup yields CDR1 MDHEN and CDR2 SYDVKM. V lost 6 bases to trimming and J lost 1 base; unmatched junction nucleotides: 8. The CDR3 loop is CASSPSGTGRTDTQYF. The CDR3 region has the DNA TGTGCCAGCAGCCCAAGCGGGACAGGGCGCACAGATACGCAGTATTTT. Full variable domain (rest looked up from reference TRBV28 and TRBJ2-3): DVKVTQSSRYLVKRTGEKVFLECVQDMDHENMFWYRQDPGLGLRLIYFSYDVKMKEKGDIPEGYSVSREKKERFSLILESASTNQTSMYLCASSPSGTGRTDTQYFGPGTRLTVL.

V is TRBV13 and J is TRBJ1-3, with D unclear. CDR1 is PRHDT and CDR2 is FYEKMQ in the germline V gene (reference sequence). This CDR3 is built from 16 residues. V dropped 0 bases and J dropped 1 base, with 10 bases sitting between them. DNA for the CDR3: TGTGCCAGCAGCTTAGGGTTTGGAGGGTCTGGAAACACCATATATTTT. Protein sequence: CASSLGFGGSGNTIYF.

V usage is TRBV4-1 and J usage is TRBJ2-1; 12 bases map to TRBD2. The V segment lost 0 bases and the J segment 3 bases; nucleotides outside the gene matches: 9. The germline V gene has CDR1 MGHRA and CDR2 YSYEKL. The CDR3 has 19 amino acids. CDR3 protein: CASSQDEASGGAGYNEQFF. The CDR3 bases are TGCGCCAGCAGCCAAGATGAGGCTAGCGGGGGGGCCGGCTACAATGAGCAGTTCTTC.

The rearrangement uses TRBV2 and TRBJ1-5; 8 bases are shared with TRBD1. Unmatched junction bases numbered 13, after V lost 6 bases and J lost 0 bases. This CDR3 comprises 18 residues. Germline CDR1 SNHLY, CDR2 FYNNEI. For the CDR3, the DNA is TGTGCCAGCAGCCGCGACGGACAGGGAAAGCATAGCAATCAGCCCCAGCATTTT. It is translated as CASSRDGQGKHSNQPQHF.

The rearrangement links TRBV30 to TRBJ2-7; perhaps TRBD1 as D (6 bases). CDR3 length: 14 residues. V gave up 1 base and J gave up 0 bases, with 10 bases separating them. The germline gives CDR1 GTSNPN, CDR2 SVGIG (reference sequence). The CDR3 DNA reads TGTGCCTGGAGTGATGTGACAGGCTCCTACGAGCAGTACTTC. Its translation: CAWSDVTGSYEQYF.

The chain couples TRBV2 to TRBJ2-1, with D perhaps matching TRBD2 (7 bases). The CDR3 totals 14 residues. Trimming left V 5 bases short and J 6 bases short, with 14 bases between. Germline values: CDR1 SNHLY, CDR2 FYNNEI. The DNA for the CDR3 is TGTGCCAGCAGTCGGGGACGGGGGGCCAATGAGCAGTTCTTC. It specifies CASSRGRGANEQFF.

The genes are TRBV28 and TRBJ1-5, with 8 bases identical to TRBD1. The junction had 8 bases not matched to a gene; V was cut back by 0 bases and J by 7 bases. CDR1 is MDHEN, CDR2 SYDVKM, per germline. This CDR3 is 16 amino acids long. The CDR3 is CASSLWAASGGQPQHF. DNA for the CDR3: TGTGCCAGCAGTTTATGGGCCGCCTCAGGGGGCCAGCCCCAGCATTTT.

This sequence joins TRBV5-1 and TRBJ1-2, with TRBD1 matching 7 bases. Germline V lookup: CDR1 SGHRS, CDR2 YFSETQ. The CDR3 has 13 residues. Losses at the gene ends were 2 bases for V and 6 bases for J; bases not matched to a gene: 4. In DNA form, the CDR3 reads TGCGCCAGCAGCTTACAAACAGGGGATGGCTACACCTTC. Its protein product is CASSLQTGDGYTF.

The V call is TRBV28, the J call TRBJ1-4; 8 bases line up with TRBD1. Unmatched junction bases numbered 14, after V lost 6 bases and J lost 8 bases. The CDR3 is made up of 16 amino acids. The germline V gene encodes CDR1 MDHEN and CDR2 SYDVKM. CDR3 amino acids: CASRQLQGVRVEKLFF. The CDR3, as DNA: TGTGCCAGCAGGCAGCTACAGGGGGTGAGAGTGGAAAAACTGTTTTTT. Drawing the rest from reference TRBV28 and TRBJ1-4, the complete variable domain is DVKVTQSSRYLVKRTGEKVFLECVQDMDHENMFWYRQDPGLGLRLIYFSYDVKMKEKGDIPEGYSVSREKKERFSLILESASTNQTSMYLCASRQLQGVRVEKLFFGSGTQLSVL.

V and J are TRBV7-9 and TRBJ1-5; D not resolved. Trimming took 4 bases from V and 2 from J, leaving 15 bases between them. The V gene's germline CDR1 is SEHNR and CDR2 FQNEAQ (reference sequence). The CDR3 runs to 16 residues. CDR3 DNA: TGTGCCAGCAGCTCGAGCGGACCTAGGCGCAATCAGCCCCAGCATTTT. Its protein product is CASSSSGPRRNQPQHF.

The J gene is TRBJ1-1, the V gene TRBV13; TRBD1 might be the D (6 bases). Germline V CDR1 and CDR2: PRHDT, FYEKMQ (reference sequence). This CDR3 contains 16 residues. V was shortened by 3 bases and J by 4 bases, with 18 bases between the two germline ends. CDR3 in amino acids: CASSFLLSAGVTEAFF. In nucleotides, the CDR3 is TGTGCCAGCAGCTTTTTATTATCCGCAGGGGTCACTGAAGCTTTCTTT.

The rearrangement joins TRBV12-5 to TRBJ2-1; TRBD2 aligns across 13 bases. Germline V gives CDR1 LGHNT, CDR2 FRNRAP. This CDR3 is built from 15 residues. The ends lost 3 bases at V and 9 bases at J; junction bases unmatched: 5. CDR3 DNA: TGTGCTAGTGGTTTCGAACTAGCGGGGGGGGCTGAGCAGTTCTTC. Amino acids: CASGFELAGGAEQFF.

V is TRBV4-3 and J is TRBJ2-1; no reliable D call. The germline V gene has CDR1 LGHNA and CDR2 YSLEER. This CDR3 region has 17 residues. V lost 0 bases, J lost 0 bases, and 12 bases lay in between. The CDR3 is CASSQDRGTHSYNEQFF. CDR3 in DNA: TGCGCCAGCAGCCAAGACAGAGGTACCCACTCCTACAATGAGCAGTTCTTC.

The chain uses TRBV7-2 and TRBJ1-5; no clear D. Trimming took off 1 base at V and 6 bases at J, with 13 bases between the two ends. The V gene's germline CDR1 is SGHTA and CDR2 FQGNSA. The CDR3 spans 15 residues. Written as DNA, the CDR3 is TGTGCCAGCAGCTTAGTTGACCTTGGGAGTCAGCCCCAGCATTTT. Translation: CASSLVDLGSQPQHF.

This clone came up a few times. V gene TRBV6-6 combines with J gene TRBJ1-1, with D hard to call. The CDR3 has 14 amino acids. V was pared by 2 bases and J by 1 base, with 8 bases between. In germline, CDR1 is MNHNY, CDR2 SVGAGI (reference sequence). In nucleotides, the CDR3 is TGTGCCAGCAGTTACACCGACAAGAACACTGAAGCTTTCTTT. It yields the protein CASSYTDKNTEAFF.

This clone was observed a few times. The V and J genes are TRBV6-5 and TRBJ2-1; D might be TRBD2 (6 bases). The CDR3 has 15 residues. Looked up from germline, CDR1 is MNHEY and CDR2 is SVGAGI. The V end lost 6 bases, the J end lost 5 bases, and 17 bases lay between the germline ends. CDR3 protein: CASRLGRGTDNEQFF. Here the CDR3 DNA reads TGTGCCAGCAGACTCGGACGGGGGACCGACAATGAGCAGTTCTTC.

This chain links TRBV5-5 with TRBJ1-1; D perhaps matches TRBD1 (6 bases). Germline lookup yields CDR1 SGHKS and CDR2 YYEKEE (reference sequence). This CDR3 has 15 residues. The ends were cut back, 4 bases at V and 2 bases at J, with 15 bases in the middle. The CDR3: CASSPTGRFNTEAFF. CDR3 DNA: TGTGCCAGCAGCCCCACAGGGCGATTTAACACTGAAGCTTTCTTT.